This T cell receptor beta chain was retrieved from a study of metastatic and nonmetastatic thyroid tumors. Background on the study: Repertoire data that came from the blood and tumor or nodule tissue of malignant and benign thyroid patients were compared. Overall study results and limits: Across blood and tumor, TCR beta diversity in malignant thyroid tumors was reportedly significantly higher than in benign nodules.

As for this clone: Its antigen is unidentified.

Thyroid surgery was preceded by no treatment in any patient. TCRdb redid the clone calls on the PCR reads using MiXCR. Among some 26,000 clones listed, 20% were seen once. The sample comprised adjacent normal tissue. The clonotype was recovered from a female donor with papillary thyroid cancer or a benign thyroid nodule (not recorded which). Some clones in this sample may be carry-over from other donors' samples.

In DNA, the CDR3 is TGTGCCAGTAGGGGTCTTGAACTGAACACTGAAGCTTTCTTT. Translating gives CASRGLELNTEAFF. This chain joins TRBV19 and TRBJ1-1; no clear D gene. The V gene's germline CDR1 is LNHDA and CDR2 SQIVND (reference sequence). The V gene lost 6 bases and the J gene lost 0 bases, with 11 bases spanning the gap. This CDR3 contains 14 residues.